This T cell receptor (beta chain) was sequenced during a study of blood T cell repertoires in COVID-19. Study-wide background: Italy, Spain and the United States were the sources of the convalescent and acute COVID-19 samples.

Source study methods: Quantification of nucleated cells was approximated via reference gene primer amplification. Repertoires were generated with immunoSEQ multiplex PCR, while TCRdb's copy carries only in-frame clones and drops some. Clone size and the V and J calls come from that table; the DNA yielded D and trimming. Of under 85,000 clones in the sample, 80% were seen once. This clone has only a few counts. This CDR3 region has 12 residues. From germline, CDR1 is LNHDA and CDR2 SQIVND (reference sequence). The V gene lost 3 bases and the J gene lost 8 bases, with 8 bases spanning the gap. Sequencing was carried out using peripheral blood. The receptor was derived from a man between 60 and 70 years old with active or convalescent COVID-19. This chain connects TRBV19 to TRBJ2-1, with D tentatively TRBD1 (5 bases). The CDR3 spells CASSISRDEQFF. As DNA, the CDR3 is TGTGCCAGTAGTATCAGCAGGGATGAGCAGTTCTTC.